The rows below give T cell receptor beta chains drawn from one sample of a study of cytomegalovirus exposure and HLA in healthy donors. Assay: immunoSEQ multiplex PCR; the TCRdb copy retains only in-frame clones and omits some. The sample includes around 73,000 clones, about 87% of them seen just once. The sample comprised PBMCs. The receptors come from a woman between 18 and 30 years old in good health and CMV-seropositive. Each CDR3 is given with its conserved first and last residue. A D gene is named only where the DNA matches it firmly. Clone size, where shown, is once, few, many, or a class for clones that have expanded.

v_call	d_call	clone_size	j_call	cdr3_aa	cdr3_nt
TRBV5-4	.	.	TRBJ2-1	CASSLGLVNEQFF	TGTGCCAGCAGCTTGGGACTAGTCAATGAGCAGTTCTTC
TRBV7-8	.	.	TRBJ2-1	CASSLAGDSGYNEQFF	TGTGCCAGCAGCTTAGCGGGAGATTCTGGCTACAATGAGCAGTTCTTC
TRBV12-5	TRBD1	.	TRBJ1-4	CASGTGNEKLFF	TGTGCTAGCGGGACAGGAAATGAAAAACTGTTTTTT
TRBV7-9	TRBD1	.	TRBJ2-1	CASSLRGPGNEQFF	TGTGCCAGCAGCCTCAGGGGGCCAGGGAATGAGCAGTTCTTC
TRBV6-1	.	.	TRBJ2-3	CASRGDISNTDTQYF	TGTGCCAGCAGGGGGGACATTAGCAACACAGATACGCAGTATTTT
TRBV29-1	TRBD2	.	TRBJ2-3	CSVATSGSTDTQYF	TGCAGCGTTGCAACTAGCGGGAGCACAGATACGCAGTATTTT
TRBV28	TRBD2	.	TRBJ2-7	CASQGGYEQYF	TGTGCTTCGCAGGGAGGGTACGAGCAGTACTTC
TRBV11-3	.	.	TRBJ2-1	CASSLVRSNEQFF	TGTGCCAGCAGCTTAGTCAGGTCCAATGAGCAGTTCTTC
TRBV6-5	.	once	TRBJ2-5	CASWGKRGLETQYF	TGTGCCAGCTGGGGAAAAAGGGGTTTGGAGACCCAGTACTTC
TRBV4-3	TRBD1	.	TRBJ1-6	CASSRSTGASSYNSPLHF	TGCGCCAGCAGCCGGAGCACAGGGGCTAGCTCCTATAATTCACCCCTCCACTTT
TRBV5-1	.	.	TRBJ1-1	CASRRGTEAFF	TGCGCCAGCAGGCGGGGTACTGAAGCTTTCTTT
TRBV6-1	.	.	TRBJ2-7	CASSEDSGSSYEQYF	TGTGCCAGCAGTGAAGATAGCGGTAGTTCCTACGAGCAGTACTTC
TRBV7-9	.	few	TRBJ1-2	CASSLNYGYTF	TGTGCCAGCAGCCTCAACTATGGCTACACCTTC
TRBV9	.	once	TRBJ2-2	CASSVVSAGNTGELFF	TGTGCCAGCAGCGTAGTTTCAGCGGGGAACACCGGGGAGCTGTTTTTT
TRBV10-3	TRBD1	.	TRBJ2-5	CAISSGTGVGETQYF	TGTGCCATCAGCTCCGGGACAGGTGTTGGGGAGACCCAGTACTTC
TRBV5-5	.	.	TRBJ2-1	CASSVAAENEQFF	TGTGCCAGCAGCGTGGCTGCGGAGAATGAGCAGTTCTTC
TRBV5-1	TRBD1	.	TRBJ1-1	CASSPSGQGVPEAFF	TGCGCCAGCAGCCCCAGCGGGCAGGGGGTCCCTGAAGCTTTCTTT
TRBV29-1	TRBD1	.	TRBJ1-3	CSSPPEDRHYSSGNTIYF	TGCAGCTCCCCACCAGAGGACAGGCATTATTCCTCTGGAAACACCATATATTTT
TRBV7-9	TRBD1	.	TRBJ2-7	CASSLEGAAYEQYF	TGTGCCAGCAGCTTAGAGGGGGCGGCCTACGAGCAGTACTTC
TRBV7-8	.	.	TRBJ1-1	CASSPNSNTEAFF	TGTGCCAGCAGCCCCAACTCGAACACTGAAGCTTTCTTT
TRBV6-5	TRBD1	.	TRBJ1-3	CASRETGTGNTIYF	TGTGCCAGCAGAGAGACAGGGACCGGAAACACCATATATTTT
TRBV5-6	TRBD2	.	TRBJ2-4	CASSLRLAGGLAKNIQYF	TGTGCCAGCAGCCTGAGACTAGCGGGGGGGCTAGCCAAAAACATTCAGTACTTC
TRBV4-2	TRBD2	.	TRBJ2-1	CASSQGGLAGNNEQFF	TGTGCCAGCAGCCAAGGAGGACTAGCGGGGAACAATGAGCAGTTCTTC
TRBV4-1	TRBD1	.	TRBJ2-7	CASSDRTGTYEQYF	TGCGCCAGCAGCGATAGGACAGGAACCTACGAGCAGTACTTC
TRBV6-1	.	.	TRBJ1-3	CASSATGPSGNTIYF	TGTGCCAGCAGTGCCACAGGTCCCTCTGGAAACACCATATATTTT
TRBV30	.	.	TRBJ2-7	CAWNRVGEQYF	TGTGCCTGGAACAGGGTGGGAGAGCAGTACTTC
TRBV7-6	.	.	TRBJ1-4	CASSLGTGYNEKLFF	TGTGCCAGCAGCTTGGGTACAGGGTATAATGAAAAACTGTTTTTT
TRBV2	.	few	TRBJ1-5	CASTQNSNQPQHF	TGTGCCAGCACCCAGAATAGCAATCAGCCCCAGCATTTT
TRBV7-9	TRBD1	.	TRBJ2-7	CASSLTGTASYEQYF	TGTGCCAGCAGCTTAACCGGGACAGCCTCCTACGAGCAGTACTTC
TRBV28	.	once	TRBJ2-7	CASRSLKQGAYEQYF	TGTGCCAGCAGATCCCTTAAACAGGGAGCCTACGAGCAGTACTTC
TRBV6-5	.	.	TRBJ2-2	CASSYSLTGELFF	TGTGCCAGCAGTTATTCTCTTACCGGGGAGCTGTTTTTT
TRBV5-4	.	.	TRBJ2-5	CASSRTAQETQYF	TGTGCCAGCAGCCGGACAGCGCAAGAGACCCAGTACTTC
TRBV30	.	once	TRBJ2-2	CAWSLFTGELFF	TGTGCCTGGAGTCTTTTCACCGGGGAGCTGTTTTTT
TRBV28	.	.	TRBJ2-4	CASSLVGRVGIQYF	TGTGCCAGCAGTTTAGTCGGCAGGGTGGGCATTCAGTACTTC
TRBV19	TRBD1	.	TRBJ1-2	CASSIVGQDMYGYTF	TGTGCCAGTAGTATTGTGGGACAGGACATGTATGGCTACACCTTC
TRBV28	.	.	TRBJ2-7	CASSSSKQYF	TGTGCCAGCAGTTCCTCTAAGCAGTACTTC
TRBV4-1	TRBD1	.	TRBJ2-7	CASSPADRDSPSEQYF	TGCGCCAGCAGCCCGGCCGACAGGGATTCTCCCTCCGAGCAGTACTTC
TRBV6-1	TRBD2	.	TRBJ2-1	CASGGTSGGNEQFF	TGTGCCAGCGGAGGGACTAGCGGGGGGAATGAGCAGTTCTTC
TRBV6-5	.	.	TRBJ2-5	CASRAADSLAYF	TGTGCCAGCAGAGCAGCCGACAGCCTCGCGTACTTC
TRBV5-4	TRBD1	.	TRBJ1-4	CASSTPGQLKLFF	TGTGCCAGCAGCACTCCGGGACAGTTGAAACTGTTTTTT
TRBV5-4	.	.	TRBJ1-4	CASSSIDGEKLFF	TGTGCCAGCAGCTCTATTGATGGTGAAAAACTGTTTTTT
TRBV19	TRBD1	few	TRBJ2-2	CASSDDRGNTGELFF	TGTGCCAGTAGTGACGACAGGGGAAACACCGGGGAGCTGTTTTTT
TRBV28	TRBD2	.	TRBJ2-2	CASSLVSGQFTGELFF	TGTGCCAGCAGTTTAGTTAGCGGGCAATTCACCGGGGAGCTGTTTTTT
TRBV9	TRBD2	.	TRBJ2-3	CASSVEASGGRTDTQYF	TGTGCCAGCAGCGTAGAGGCTAGCGGGGGCCGCACAGATACGCAGTATTTT
TRBV5-1	TRBD1	.	TRBJ2-3	CASSLRQGADTQYF	TGCGCCAGCAGCTTACGGCAGGGGGCAGATACGCAGTATTTT
TRBV4-3	.	.	TRBJ1-1	CASSQGMNTEAFF	TGCGCCAGCAGCCAAGGTATGAACACTGAAGCTTTCTTT
TRBV10-2	.	.	TRBJ2-2	CASSGQGSQTGELFF	TGCGCCAGCAGTGGGCAGGGGTCACAGACCGGGGAGCTGTTTTTT
TRBV27	.	.	TRBJ2-2	CASSPQGGGATGELFF	TGTGCCAGCAGTCCCCAGGGTGGGGGGGCCACCGGGGAGCTGTTTTTT
TRBV6-1	TRBD1	.	TRBJ1-1	CASSEALGTGNTEAFF	TGTGCCAGCAGTGAAGCGCTCGGGACAGGGAACACTGAAGCTTTCTTT
TRBV6-5	TRBD2	.	TRBJ2-1	CASSLIGGAYNEQFF	TGTGCCAGCAGTTTGATCGGGGGGGCCTACAATGAGCAGTTCTTC
TRBV30	.	.	TRBJ1-5	CAWSVQNQPQHF	TGTGCCTGGAGTGTACAAAATCAGCCCCAGCATTTT
TRBV6-5	TRBD1	.	TRBJ2-7	CASSYSGQGSYEQYF	TGTGCCAGCAGTTACTCGGGACAGGGATCCTACGAGCAGTACTTC
TRBV7-2	.	.	TRBJ1-5	CASSLDDYSNQPQHF	TGTGCCAGCAGCTTAGACGACTATAGCAATCAGCCCCAGCATTTT
TRBV28	TRBD2	.	TRBJ2-3	CASSLYLTSGRFTDTQYF	TGTGCCAGCAGTTTATACCTAACTAGCGGGAGGTTCACAGATACGCAGTATTTT
TRBV6-5	TRBD1	once	TRBJ2-3	CASSRGQGGTDTQYF	TGTGCCAGCAGCCGGGGACAGGGTGGCACAGATACGCAGTATTTT